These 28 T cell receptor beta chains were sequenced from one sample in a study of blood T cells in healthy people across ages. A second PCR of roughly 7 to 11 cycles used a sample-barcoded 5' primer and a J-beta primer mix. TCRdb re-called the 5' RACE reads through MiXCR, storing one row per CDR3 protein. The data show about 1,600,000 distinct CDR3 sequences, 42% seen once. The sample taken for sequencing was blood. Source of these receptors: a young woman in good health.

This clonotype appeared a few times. The CDR3 sequence is CASSLLGLAVSTDTQYF. The CDR3 nucleotides are TGTGCCAGCAGCCTCCTGGGACTAGCGGTTAGCACAGATACGCAGTATTTT. J is TRBJ2-3 and V is TRBV7-2; the match to TRBD2 covers 11 bases. The CDR3 runs 17 residues. Germline V lookup: CDR1 SGHTA, CDR2 FQGNSA. The trim removed 5 bases at V and 0 bases at J, leaving 7 bases unmatched.

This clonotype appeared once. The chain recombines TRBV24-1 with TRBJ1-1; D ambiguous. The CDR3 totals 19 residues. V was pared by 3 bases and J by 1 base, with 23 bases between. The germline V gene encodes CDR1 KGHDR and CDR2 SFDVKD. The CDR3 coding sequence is TGTGCCACCAGTGATCCTCTCTCGATCCAGGCGCCGAGGAACACTGAAGCTTTCTTT. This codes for CATSDPLSIQAPRNTEAFF.

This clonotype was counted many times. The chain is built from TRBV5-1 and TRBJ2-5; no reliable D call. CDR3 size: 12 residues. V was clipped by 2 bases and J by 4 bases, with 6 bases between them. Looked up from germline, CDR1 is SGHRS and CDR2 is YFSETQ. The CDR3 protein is CASSFRRETQYF. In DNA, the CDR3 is TGCGCCAGCAGCTTCAGGAGAGAGACCCAGTACTTC. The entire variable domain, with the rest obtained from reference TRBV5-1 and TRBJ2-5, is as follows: KAGVTQTPRYLIKTRGQQVTLSCSPISGHRSVSWYQQTPGQGLQFLFEYFSETQRNKGNFPGRFSGRQFSNSRSEMNVSTLELGDSALYLCASSFRRETQYFGPGTRLLVL.

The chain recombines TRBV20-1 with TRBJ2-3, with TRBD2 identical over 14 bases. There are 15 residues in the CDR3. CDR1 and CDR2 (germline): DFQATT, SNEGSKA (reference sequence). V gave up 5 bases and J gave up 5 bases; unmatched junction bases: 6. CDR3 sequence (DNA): TGCAGTGCTCTCGGGACTAGCGGGAGAATAGATACGCAGTATTTT. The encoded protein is CSALGTSGRIDTQYF.

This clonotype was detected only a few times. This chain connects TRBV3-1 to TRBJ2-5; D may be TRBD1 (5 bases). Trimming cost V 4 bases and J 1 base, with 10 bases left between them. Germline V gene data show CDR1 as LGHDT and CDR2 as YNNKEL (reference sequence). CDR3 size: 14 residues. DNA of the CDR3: TGTGCCAGCAGCCCAAACAGGTTCCAAGAGACCCAGTACTTC. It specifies CASSPNRFQETQYF.

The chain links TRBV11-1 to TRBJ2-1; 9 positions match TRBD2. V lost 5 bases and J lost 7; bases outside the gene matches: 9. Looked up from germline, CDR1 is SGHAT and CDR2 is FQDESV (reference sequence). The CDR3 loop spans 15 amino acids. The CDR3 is CASSQGRGGWNEQFF. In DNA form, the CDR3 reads TGTGCCAGCAGCCAAGGGCGGGGGGGCTGGAATGAGCAGTTCTTC.

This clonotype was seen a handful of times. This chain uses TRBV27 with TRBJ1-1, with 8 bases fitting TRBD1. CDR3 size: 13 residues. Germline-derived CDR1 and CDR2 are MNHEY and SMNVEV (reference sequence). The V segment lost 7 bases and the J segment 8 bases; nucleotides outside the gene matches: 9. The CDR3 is CASTRIRTGEAFF. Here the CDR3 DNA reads TGTGCCAGCACTCGGATAAGGACAGGGGAAGCTTTCTTT.

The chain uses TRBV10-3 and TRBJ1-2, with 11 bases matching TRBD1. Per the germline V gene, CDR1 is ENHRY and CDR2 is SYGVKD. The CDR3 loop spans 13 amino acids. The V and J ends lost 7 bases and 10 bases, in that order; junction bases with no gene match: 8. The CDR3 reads CAITGTGGVVYTF. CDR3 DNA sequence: TGTGCCATCACGGGGACAGGGGGTGTTGTCTACACCTTC.

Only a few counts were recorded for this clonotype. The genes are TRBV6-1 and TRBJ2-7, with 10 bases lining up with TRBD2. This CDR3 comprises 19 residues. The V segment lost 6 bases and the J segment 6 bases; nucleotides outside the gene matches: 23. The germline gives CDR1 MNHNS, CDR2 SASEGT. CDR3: CASSLPSSGTSVRDSEQYF. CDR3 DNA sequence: TGTGCCAGCAGCCTCCCCTCATCCGGGACTAGCGTTCGGGATAGCGAGCAGTACTTC.

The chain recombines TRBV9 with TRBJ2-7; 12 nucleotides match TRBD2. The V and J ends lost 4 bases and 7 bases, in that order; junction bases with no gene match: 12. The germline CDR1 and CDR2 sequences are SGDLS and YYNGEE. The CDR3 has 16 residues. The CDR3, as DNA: TGTGCCAGCAGCCCAAGACTAGCGGGGGAATACAATGAGCAGTACTTC. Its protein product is CASSPRLAGEYNEQYF.

CDR3 nucleotides: TGTGCCAGCAGCTATGGGACCGATCATTCACCCCTCCACTTT. It specifies CASSYGTDHSPLHF. The genes are TRBV7-9 and TRBJ1-6; a weak D match, TRBD1 (5 bases). The germline CDR1 and CDR2 sequences are SEHNR and FQNEAQ (reference sequence). CDR3 size: 14 residues. V lost 4 bases, J lost 8 bases, and 12 bases lay in between.

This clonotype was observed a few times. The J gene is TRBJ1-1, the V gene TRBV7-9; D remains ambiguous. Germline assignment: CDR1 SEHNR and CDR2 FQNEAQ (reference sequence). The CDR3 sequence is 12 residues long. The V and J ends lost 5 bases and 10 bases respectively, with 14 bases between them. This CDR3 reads CASSTMGWGAFF. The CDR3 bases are TGTGCCAGCAGCACAATGGGTTGGGGAGCTTTCTTT.

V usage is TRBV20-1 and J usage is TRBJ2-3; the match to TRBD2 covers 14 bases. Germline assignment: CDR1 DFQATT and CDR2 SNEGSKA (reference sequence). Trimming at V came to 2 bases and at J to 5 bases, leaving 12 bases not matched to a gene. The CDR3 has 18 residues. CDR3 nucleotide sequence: TGCAGTGCTAGAAGGCCCGGGACTAGCGGGGGAACGATAGATACGCAGTATTTT. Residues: CSARRPGTSGGTIDTQYF.

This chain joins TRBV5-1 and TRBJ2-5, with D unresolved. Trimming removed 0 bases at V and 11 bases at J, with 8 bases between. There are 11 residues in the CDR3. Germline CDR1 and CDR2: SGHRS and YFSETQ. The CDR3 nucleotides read TGCGCCAGCAGCTTGGGCGCGAGGCAGTACTTC. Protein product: CASSLGARQYF.

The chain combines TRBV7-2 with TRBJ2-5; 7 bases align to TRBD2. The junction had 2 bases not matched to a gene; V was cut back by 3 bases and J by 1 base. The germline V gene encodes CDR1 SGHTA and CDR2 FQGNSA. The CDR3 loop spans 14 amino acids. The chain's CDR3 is CASSFAGVQETQYF. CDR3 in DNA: TGTGCCAGCAGCTTTGCGGGAGTCCAAGAGACCCAGTACTTC.

CDR3 sequence: CASSLNTNQETQYF. Written as DNA, the CDR3 is TGCGCCAGCAGCTTGAATACCAACCAAGAGACCCAGTACTTC. The rearrangement joins TRBV5-1 to TRBJ2-5, with D hard to call. This CDR3 is built from 14 residues. V was trimmed by 1 base and J by 0 bases, leaving 7 bases between them. The germline V gene has CDR1 SGHRS and CDR2 YFSETQ.

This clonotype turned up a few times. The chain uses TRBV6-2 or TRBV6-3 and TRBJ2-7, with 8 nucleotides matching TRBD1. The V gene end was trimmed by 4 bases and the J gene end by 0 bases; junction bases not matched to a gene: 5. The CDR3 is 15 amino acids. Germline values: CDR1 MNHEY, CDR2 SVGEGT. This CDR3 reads CASSLIQGVSYEQYF. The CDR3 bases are TGTGCCAGCAGTTTGATACAGGGGGTCTCCTACGAGCAGTACTTC.

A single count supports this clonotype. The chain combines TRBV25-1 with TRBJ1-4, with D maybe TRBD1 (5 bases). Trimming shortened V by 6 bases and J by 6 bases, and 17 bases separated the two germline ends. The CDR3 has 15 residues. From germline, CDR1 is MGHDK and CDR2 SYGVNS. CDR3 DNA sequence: TGTGCCAGCAGGAGGAGAGGGGCCGGGGATGAAAAACTGTTTTTT. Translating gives CASRRRGAGDEKLFF.

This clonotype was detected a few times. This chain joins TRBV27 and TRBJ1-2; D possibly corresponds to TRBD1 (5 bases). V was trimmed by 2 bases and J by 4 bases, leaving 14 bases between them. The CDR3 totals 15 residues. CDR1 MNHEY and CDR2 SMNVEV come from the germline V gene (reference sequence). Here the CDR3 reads CASSLGAPRGYGYTF. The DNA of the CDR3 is TGTGCCAGCAGTTTAGGGGCCCCCCGCGGCTATGGCTACACCTTC.

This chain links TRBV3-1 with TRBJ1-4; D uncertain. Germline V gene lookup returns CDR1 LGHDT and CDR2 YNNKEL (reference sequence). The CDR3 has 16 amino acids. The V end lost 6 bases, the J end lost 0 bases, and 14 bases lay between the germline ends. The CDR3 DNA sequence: TGTGCCAGCAGACCGGAGGCAGGCTCAACTAATGAAAAACTGTTTTTT. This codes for CASRPEAGSTNEKLFF.

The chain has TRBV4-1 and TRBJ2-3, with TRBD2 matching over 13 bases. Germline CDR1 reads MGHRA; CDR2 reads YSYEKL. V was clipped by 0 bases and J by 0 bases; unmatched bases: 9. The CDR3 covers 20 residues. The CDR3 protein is CASSQDTSGGGSRSTDTQYF. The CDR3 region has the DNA TGCGCCAGCAGCCAAGACACTAGCGGGGGGGGTTCCCGAAGCACAGATACGCAGTATTTT.

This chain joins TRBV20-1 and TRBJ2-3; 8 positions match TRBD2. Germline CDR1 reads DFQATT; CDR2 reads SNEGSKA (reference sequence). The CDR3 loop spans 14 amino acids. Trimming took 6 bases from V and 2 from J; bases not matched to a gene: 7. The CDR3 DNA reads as TGCAGTGCCCGGGGGGGGGTTCCCACAGATACGCAGTATTTT. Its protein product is CSARGGVPTDTQYF.

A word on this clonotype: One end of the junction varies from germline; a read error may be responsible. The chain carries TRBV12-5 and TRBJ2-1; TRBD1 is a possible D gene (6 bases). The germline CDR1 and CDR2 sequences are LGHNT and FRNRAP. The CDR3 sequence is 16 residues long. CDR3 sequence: CASGTTDRGAYNVQFF. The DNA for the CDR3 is TGTGCTAGTGGTACCACGGACAGAGGGGCCTACAATGTGCAGTTCTTC.

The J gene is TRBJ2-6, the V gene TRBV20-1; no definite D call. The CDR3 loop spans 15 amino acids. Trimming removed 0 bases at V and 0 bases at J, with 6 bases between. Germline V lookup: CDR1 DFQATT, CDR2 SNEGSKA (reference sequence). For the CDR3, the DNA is TGCAGTGCTAGAGATCAGAGCTCTGGGGCCAACGTCCTGACTTTC. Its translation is CSARDQSSGANVLTF.

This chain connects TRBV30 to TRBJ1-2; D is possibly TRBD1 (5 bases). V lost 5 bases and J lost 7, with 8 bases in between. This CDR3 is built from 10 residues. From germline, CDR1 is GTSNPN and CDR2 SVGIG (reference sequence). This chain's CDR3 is CAWGTVGYTF. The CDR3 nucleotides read TGTGCCTGGGGGACCGTTGGCTACACCTTC.

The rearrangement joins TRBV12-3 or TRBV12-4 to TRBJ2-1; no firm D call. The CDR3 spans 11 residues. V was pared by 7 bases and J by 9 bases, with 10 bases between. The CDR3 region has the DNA TGTGCCAGCACCCTCAATGGTGAGCAGTTCTTC. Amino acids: CASTLNGEQFF.

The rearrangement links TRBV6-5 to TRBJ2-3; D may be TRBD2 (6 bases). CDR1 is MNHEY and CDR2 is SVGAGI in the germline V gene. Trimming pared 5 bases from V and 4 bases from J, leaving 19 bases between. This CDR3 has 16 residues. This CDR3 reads CASSKVRIAVPDTQYF. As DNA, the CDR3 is TGTGCCAGCAGTAAGGTCCGGATAGCGGTCCCAGATACGCAGTATTTT.

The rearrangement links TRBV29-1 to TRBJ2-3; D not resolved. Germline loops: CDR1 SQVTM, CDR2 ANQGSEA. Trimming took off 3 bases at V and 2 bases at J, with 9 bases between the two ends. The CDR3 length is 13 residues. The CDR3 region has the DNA TGCAGCGTTGAGCGTGGGGACACAGATACGCAGTATTTT. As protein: CSVERGDTDTQYF.